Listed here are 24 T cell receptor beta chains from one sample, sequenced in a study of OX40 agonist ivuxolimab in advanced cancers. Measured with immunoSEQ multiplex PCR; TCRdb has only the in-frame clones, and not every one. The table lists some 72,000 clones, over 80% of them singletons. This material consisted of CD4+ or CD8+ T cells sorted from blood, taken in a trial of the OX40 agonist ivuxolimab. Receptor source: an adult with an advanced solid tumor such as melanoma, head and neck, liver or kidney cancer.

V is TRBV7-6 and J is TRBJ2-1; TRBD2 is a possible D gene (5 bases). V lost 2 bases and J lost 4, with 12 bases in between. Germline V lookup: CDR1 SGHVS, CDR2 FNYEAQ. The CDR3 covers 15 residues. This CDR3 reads CASSLRAGMYNEQFF. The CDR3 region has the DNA TGTGCCAGCAGCTTACGGGCCGGGATGTACAATGAGCAGTTCTTC.

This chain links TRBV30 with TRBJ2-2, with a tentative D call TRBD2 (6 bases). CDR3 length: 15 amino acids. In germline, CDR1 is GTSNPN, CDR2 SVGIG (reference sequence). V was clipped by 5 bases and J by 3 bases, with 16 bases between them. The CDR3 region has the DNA TGTGCCTGGGGGGGAGATAGCGGCTACACCGGGGAGCTGTTTTTT. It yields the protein CAWGGDSGYTGELFF.

The CDR3 nucleotides are TGTGCCAGCAGCTTAGAGGCAGGGCGCACAGATACGCAGTATTTT. Translated, it gives CASSLEAGRTDTQYF. V usage is TRBV7-2 and J usage is TRBJ2-3, with D perhaps matching TRBD1 (5 bases). Germline CDR1 SGHTA, CDR2 FQGNSA. CDR3 length: 15 amino acids. Trimming shortened V by 1 base and J by 1 base, and 9 bases separated the two germline ends.

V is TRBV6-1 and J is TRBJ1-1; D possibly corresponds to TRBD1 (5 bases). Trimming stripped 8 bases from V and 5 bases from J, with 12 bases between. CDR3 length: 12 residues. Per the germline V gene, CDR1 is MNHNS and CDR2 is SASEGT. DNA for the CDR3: TGTGCCAGCGCCCTTAAGGGGACTGAAGCTTTCTTT. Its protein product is CASALKGTEAFF.

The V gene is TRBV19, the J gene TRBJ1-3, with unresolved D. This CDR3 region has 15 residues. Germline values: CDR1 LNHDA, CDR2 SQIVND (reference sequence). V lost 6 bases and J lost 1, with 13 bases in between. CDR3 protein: CASSAPSASGNTIYF. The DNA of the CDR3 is TGTGCCAGTAGCGCCCCTTCTGCATCTGGAAACACCATATATTTT.

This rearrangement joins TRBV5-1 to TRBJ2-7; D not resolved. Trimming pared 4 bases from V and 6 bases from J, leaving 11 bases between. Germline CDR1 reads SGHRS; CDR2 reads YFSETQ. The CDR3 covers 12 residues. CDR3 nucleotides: TGCGCCAGCAGCCGCCCTCCGGGCGAGCAGTACTTC. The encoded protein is CASSRPPGEQYF. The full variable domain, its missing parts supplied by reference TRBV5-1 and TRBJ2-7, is KAGVTQTPRYLIKTRGQQVTLSCSPISGHRSVSWYQQTPGQGLQFLFEYFSETQRNKGNFPGRFSGRQFSNSRSEMNVSTLELGDSALYLCASSRPPGEQYFGPGTRLTVT.

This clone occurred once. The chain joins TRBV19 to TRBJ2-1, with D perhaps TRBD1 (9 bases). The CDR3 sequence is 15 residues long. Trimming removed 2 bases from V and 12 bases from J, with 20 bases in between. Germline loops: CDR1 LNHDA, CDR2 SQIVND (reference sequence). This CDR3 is CASSILGQGTSGQFF. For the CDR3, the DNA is TGTGCCAGTAGTATACTGGGACAGGGTACTAGCGGGCAGTTCTTC.

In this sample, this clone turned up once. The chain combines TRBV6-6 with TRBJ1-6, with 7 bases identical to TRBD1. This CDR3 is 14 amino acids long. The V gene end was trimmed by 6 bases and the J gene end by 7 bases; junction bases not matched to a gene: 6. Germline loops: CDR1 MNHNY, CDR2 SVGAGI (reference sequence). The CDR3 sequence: CASRIRGENSPLHF. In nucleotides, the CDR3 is TGTGCCAGCAGAATCAGGGGGGAGAATTCACCCCTCCACTTT.

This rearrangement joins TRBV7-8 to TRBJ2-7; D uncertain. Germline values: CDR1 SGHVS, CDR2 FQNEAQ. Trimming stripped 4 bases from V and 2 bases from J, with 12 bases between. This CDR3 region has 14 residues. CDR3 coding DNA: TGTGCCAGCAGCTCCCTCGGTAGACCCTACGAGCAGTACTTC. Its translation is CASSSLGRPYEQYF.

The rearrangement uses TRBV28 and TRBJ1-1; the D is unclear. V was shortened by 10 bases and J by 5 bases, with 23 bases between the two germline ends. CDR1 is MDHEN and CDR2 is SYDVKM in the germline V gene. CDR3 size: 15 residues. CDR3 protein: CATLPPQDKGTEAFF. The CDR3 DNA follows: TGTGCCACCCTACCTCCTCAGGATAAGGGTACTGAAGCTTTCTTT. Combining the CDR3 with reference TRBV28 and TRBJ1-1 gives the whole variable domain DVKVTQSSRYLVKRTGEKVFLECVQDMDHENMFWYRQDPGLGLRLIYFSYDVKMKEKGDIPEGYSVSREKKERFSLILESASTNQTSMYLCATLPPQDKGTEAFFGQGTRLTVV.

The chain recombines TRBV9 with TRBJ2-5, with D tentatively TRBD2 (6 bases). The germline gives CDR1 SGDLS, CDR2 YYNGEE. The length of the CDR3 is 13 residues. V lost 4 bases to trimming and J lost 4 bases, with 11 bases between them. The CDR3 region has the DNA TGTGCCAGCAGCCCGGGACTTAGAGAGACCCAGTACTTC. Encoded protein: CASSPGLRETQYF.

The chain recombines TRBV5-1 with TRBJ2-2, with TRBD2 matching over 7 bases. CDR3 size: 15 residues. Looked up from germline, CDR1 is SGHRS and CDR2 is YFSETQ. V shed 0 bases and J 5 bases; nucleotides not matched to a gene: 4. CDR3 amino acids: CASSLASGSTGELFF. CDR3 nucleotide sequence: TGCGCCAGCAGCTTGGCTAGCGGATCGACCGGGGAGCTGTTTTTT.

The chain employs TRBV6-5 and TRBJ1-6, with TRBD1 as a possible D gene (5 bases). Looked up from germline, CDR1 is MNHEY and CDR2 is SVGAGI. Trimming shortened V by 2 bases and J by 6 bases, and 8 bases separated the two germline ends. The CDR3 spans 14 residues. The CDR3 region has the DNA TGTGCCAGCAGTTACGGCAGGGTTAATTCACCCCTCCACTTT. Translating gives CASSYGRVNSPLHF.

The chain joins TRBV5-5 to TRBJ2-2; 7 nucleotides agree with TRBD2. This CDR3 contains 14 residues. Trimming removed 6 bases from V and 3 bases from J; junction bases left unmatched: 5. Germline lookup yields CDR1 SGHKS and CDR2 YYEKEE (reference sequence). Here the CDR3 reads CASTREVDTGELFF. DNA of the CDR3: TGTGCCAGCACCCGGGAGGTTGACACCGGGGAGCTGTTTTTT. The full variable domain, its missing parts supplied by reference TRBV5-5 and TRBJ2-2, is DAGVTQSPTHLIKTRGQQVTLRCSPISGHKSVSWYQQVLGQGPQFIFQYYEKEERGRGNFPDRFSARQFPNYSSELNVNALLLGDSALYLCASTREVDTGELFFGEGSRLTVL.

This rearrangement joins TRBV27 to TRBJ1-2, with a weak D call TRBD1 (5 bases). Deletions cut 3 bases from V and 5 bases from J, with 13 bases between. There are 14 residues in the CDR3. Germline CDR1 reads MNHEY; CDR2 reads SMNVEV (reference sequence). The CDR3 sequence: CASSLSDRVYGYTF. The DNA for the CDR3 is TGTGCCAGCAGTTTGAGTGACAGAGTTTATGGCTACACCTTC.

CDR3 nucleotides: TGCAGCGTTGAAGTCAGGGGTGGCAAAAACATTCAGTACTTC. Translation: CSVEVRGGKNIQYF. The chain is built from TRBV29-1 and TRBJ2-4; a weak D match, TRBD1 (6 bases). Trimming removed 1 base from V and 3 bases from J, with 10 bases in between. Germline-derived CDR1 and CDR2 are SQVTM and ANQGSEA. This CDR3 is 14 amino acids long.

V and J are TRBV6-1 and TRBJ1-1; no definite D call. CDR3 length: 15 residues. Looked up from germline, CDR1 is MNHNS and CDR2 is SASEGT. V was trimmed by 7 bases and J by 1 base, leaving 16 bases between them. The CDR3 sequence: CASTPTRTGNTEAFF. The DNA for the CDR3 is TGTGCCAGCACCCCTACAAGAACGGGGAACACTGAAGCTTTCTTT.

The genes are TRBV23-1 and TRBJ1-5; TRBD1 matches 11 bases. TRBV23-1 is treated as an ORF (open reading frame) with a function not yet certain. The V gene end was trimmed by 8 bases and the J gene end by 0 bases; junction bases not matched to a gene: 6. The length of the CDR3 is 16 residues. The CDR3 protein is CASDGTGGYSNQPQHF. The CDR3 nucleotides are TGCGCCAGCGACGGGACAGGGGGTTATAGCAATCAGCCCCAGCATTTT.

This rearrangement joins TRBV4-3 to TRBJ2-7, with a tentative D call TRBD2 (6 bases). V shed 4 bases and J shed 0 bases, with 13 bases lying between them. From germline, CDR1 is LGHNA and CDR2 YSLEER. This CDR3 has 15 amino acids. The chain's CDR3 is CASSLTSGDSYEQYF. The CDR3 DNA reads TGCGCCAGCAGCCTGACTAGTGGTGACTCCTACGAGCAGTACTTC.

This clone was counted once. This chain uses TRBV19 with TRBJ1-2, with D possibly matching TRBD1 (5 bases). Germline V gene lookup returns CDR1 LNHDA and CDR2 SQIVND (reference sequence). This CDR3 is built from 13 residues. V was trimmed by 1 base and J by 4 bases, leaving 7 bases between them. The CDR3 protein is CASSIAGIYGYTF. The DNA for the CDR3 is TGTGCCAGTAGTATAGCAGGGATCTATGGCTACACCTTC.

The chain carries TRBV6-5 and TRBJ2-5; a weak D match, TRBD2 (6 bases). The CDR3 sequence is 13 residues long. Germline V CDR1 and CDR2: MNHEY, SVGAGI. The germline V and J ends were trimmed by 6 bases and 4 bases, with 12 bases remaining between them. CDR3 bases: TGTGCCAGCAGCTATGGGGGACTAGAGACCCAGTACTTC. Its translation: CASSYGGLETQYF.

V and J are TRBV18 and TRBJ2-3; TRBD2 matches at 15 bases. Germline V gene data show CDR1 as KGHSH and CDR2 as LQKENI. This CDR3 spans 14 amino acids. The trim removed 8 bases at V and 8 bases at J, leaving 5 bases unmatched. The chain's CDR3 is CASRTSGRAGTQYF. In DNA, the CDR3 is TGTGCCAGCCGGACTAGCGGGAGGGCTGGTACGCAGTATTTT.

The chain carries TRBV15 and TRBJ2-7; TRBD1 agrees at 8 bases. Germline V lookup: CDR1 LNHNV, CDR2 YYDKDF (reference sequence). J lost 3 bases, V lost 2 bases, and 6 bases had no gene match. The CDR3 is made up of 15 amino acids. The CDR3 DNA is TGTGCCACCAGCAGACCTCGGACAGGGCGCTACGAGCAGTACTTC. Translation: CATSRPRTGRYEQYF.

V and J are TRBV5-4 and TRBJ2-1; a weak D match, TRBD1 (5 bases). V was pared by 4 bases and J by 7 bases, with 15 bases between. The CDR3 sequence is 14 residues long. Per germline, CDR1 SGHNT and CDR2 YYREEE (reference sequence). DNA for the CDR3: TGTGCCAGCAGCCAGACAACAGGTGGGAATGAGCAGTTCTTC. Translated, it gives CASSQTTGGNEQFF. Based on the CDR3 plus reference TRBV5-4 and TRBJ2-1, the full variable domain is ETGVTQSPTHLIKTRGQQVTLRCSSQSGHNTVSWYQQALGQGPQFIFQYYREEENGRGNFPPRFSGLQFPNYSSELNVNALELDDSALYLCASSQTTGGNEQFFGPGTRLTVL.